The entry below gives a single T cell receptor (beta chain) sequence along with its context. The sample comes from a study of patients and donors after allogeneic stem cell transplantation. One entry per CDR3 protein results from TCRdb running MiXCR on the RT-PCR reads. The sample consists of approximately 98,000 distinct CDR3 sequences, around 33% of them appearing once. Losses at the gene ends were 3 bases for V and 6 bases for J; bases not matched to a gene: 11. This CDR3 is built from 17 residues. The V gene's germline CDR1 is MGHDK and CDR2 SYGVNS. The V and J genes are TRBV25-1 and TRBJ2-1, with 10 bases matching TRBD2. Sequenced sample: blood, either unsorted or a sorted T cell fraction (not recorded which). The receptor's source is a human donor who was either an allogeneic HSCT recipient or a stem cell or donor lymphocyte infusion donor (not recorded which). It is not recorded whose cells these are; they may come from a transplant donor. This CDR3 reads CASSERRASGRVNEQFF. The CDR3 nucleotides are TGTGCCAGCAGTGAGAGGAGGGCTAGCGGGAGAGTCAATGAGCAGTTCTTC.